These 17 T cell receptor beta chains were sequenced from one sample in a study of cytomegalovirus exposure and HLA in healthy donors. A multiplex PCR was run with 60 Vbeta primers and 13 Jbeta primers. Some clones are missing from TCRdb's copy, which holds only in-frame ones; the method was immunoSEQ multiplex PCR. The table includes about 140,000 clones, approximately 80% detected once. The source material was PBMCs. These TCRs come from a man aged 50 to 60 in good health and CMV-seronegative.

The J gene is TRBJ1-1, the V gene TRBV5-1, with D possibly matching TRBD1 (5 bases). This CDR3 contains 19 residues. CDR1 and CDR2 (germline): SGHRS, YFSETQ. Trimming shortened V by 0 bases and J by 5 bases, and 26 bases separated the two germline ends. CDR3 loop: CASSLGKTFPGIGRTEAFF. The CDR3 region has the DNA TGCGCCAGCAGCTTGGGCAAAACCTTTCCAGGGATTGGGCGAACTGAAGCTTTCTTT.

This chain uses TRBV30 with TRBJ2-5, with D unclear. The CDR3 sequence is 14 residues long. V lost 0 bases and J 5 bases, leaving 13 bases between the germline ends. Germline V gene data show CDR1 as GTSNPN and CDR2 as SVGIG (reference sequence). The CDR3: CAWSVVVAGETQYF. CDR3 bases: TGTGCCTGGAGTGTAGTAGTAGCTGGGGAGACCCAGTACTTC.

The J gene is TRBJ1-2, the V gene TRBV19; unclear D gene. Deletions cut 4 bases from V and 2 bases from J, with 8 bases between. The V gene's germline CDR1 is LNHDA and CDR2 SQIVND (reference sequence). CDR3 length: 13 amino acids. CDR3 nucleotides: TGTGCCAGTAGTACCCAGAGGAACTATGGCTACACCTTC. This encodes CASSTQRNYGYTF.

This chain uses TRBV14 with TRBJ2-7; 9 bases line up with TRBD1. The J segment lost 1 base and the V segment lost 2 bases, leaving 3 bases of the junction unmatched. Germline V gene sequence: CDR1 SGHDN, CDR2 FVKESK. The CDR3 consists of 15 residues. The CDR3 protein is CASSQLGQGSYEQYF. The DNA for the CDR3 is TGTGCCAGCAGCCAACTAGGACAGGGGTCCTACGAGCAGTACTTC.

CDR3 residues: CASSDTSYNTEAFF. The CDR3 DNA sequence: TGTGCCAGCAGTGATACGAGTTATAACACTGAAGCTTTCTTT. The V call is TRBV2, the J call TRBJ1-1; D not resolved. V was trimmed by 3 bases and J by 2 bases, leaving 10 bases between them. This CDR3 spans 14 amino acids. Germline V gene data show CDR1 as SNHLY and CDR2 as FYNNEI.

The J gene is TRBJ1-1, the V gene TRBV19; D is perhaps TRBD1 (5 bases). This CDR3 region has 15 residues. Germline CDR1 LNHDA, CDR2 SQIVND (reference sequence). V was cut by 3 bases and J by 1 base, with 12 bases left in between. The CDR3: CASSMQGRPNTEAFF. CDR3 in DNA: TGTGCCAGTAGTATGCAGGGCAGGCCGAACACTGAAGCTTTCTTT.

The chain uses TRBV6-5 and TRBJ2-1; 10 nucleotides agree with TRBD2. The J segment lost 3 bases and the V segment lost 5 bases, leaving 4 bases of the junction unmatched. Germline values: CDR1 MNHEY, CDR2 SVGAGI. This CDR3 region has 15 residues. CDR3 DNA: TGTGCCAGCAGTACACTAGCGGGGATCTACAATGAGCAGTTCTTC. This sequence encodes CASSTLAGIYNEQFF.

The chain joins TRBV18 to TRBJ2-5; TRBD1 matches 8 bases. V dropped 3 bases and J dropped 4; count of bases not matched to a gene: 7. The CDR3 consists of 15 residues. The germline CDR1 and CDR2 sequences are KGHSH and LQKENI. The CDR3 region is CASSPRTGTPETQYF. The DNA for the CDR3 is TGTGCCAGCTCACCCAGGACAGGGACCCCAGAGACCCAGTACTTC.

V gene TRBV5-1 combines with J gene TRBJ2-2; 8 bases align to TRBD1. With 0 bases clipped from V and 1 base from J, the junction kept 5 bases outside the gene matches. There are 17 residues in the CDR3. Germline CDR1 is SGHRS and CDR2 is YFSETQ. DNA of the CDR3: TGCGCCAGCAGCTTGGCTCCCGGGACAGGGAACACCGGGGAGCTGTTTTTT. This codes for CASSLAPGTGNTGELFF.

This clone came up a few times. This chain links TRBV7-9 with TRBJ2-1; 11 bases are shared with TRBD2. Trimming cost V 1 base and J 6 bases; bases outside gene matches: 2. The CDR3 has 15 residues. Germline V CDR1 and CDR2: SEHNR, FQNEAQ (reference sequence). The CDR3 here is CASSLVAGGINEQFF. The CDR3 DNA sequence: TGTGCCAGCAGCTTAGTAGCGGGGGGGATCAATGAGCAGTTCTTC.

In DNA, the CDR3 is TGTGCCAGCAGTTACGGGAAACTACGGGGCACTGAAGCTTTCTTT. Translated: CASSYGKLRGTEAFF. The gene calls are TRBV6-5 and TRBJ1-1; unclear D gene. The CDR3 loop spans 15 amino acids. Germline CDR1 and CDR2: MNHEY and SVGAGI. The V end was cut by 2 bases, the J end by 4 bases, with 14 bases between.

This chain joins TRBV30 and TRBJ2-3; 7 bases are shared with TRBD2. This CDR3 spans 14 amino acids. The germline V gene encodes CDR1 GTSNPN and CDR2 SVGIG (reference sequence). Trimming took 8 bases from V and 0 from J; bases not matched to a gene: 8. CDR3 in DNA: TGTGCCCGAAGACTAGCAGTTAGCACAGATACGCAGTATTTT. Its protein product is CARRLAVSTDTQYF.

The genes are TRBV4-1 and TRBJ2-1; 7 bases line up with TRBD2. Germline values: CDR1 MGHRA, CDR2 YSYEKL. CDR3 length equals 17 residues. V was pared by 4 bases and J by 0 bases, with 9 bases of the junction left unmatched. CDR3 nucleotides: TGCGCCAGCAGCCCCCTTCCCACTAGCGTCTCCTACAATGAGCAGTTCTTC. Translated: CASSPLPTSVSYNEQFF.

This clone came up a few times. The V and J genes are TRBV6-1 and TRBJ1-1, with D uncertain. This CDR3 comprises 15 residues. Germline CDR1 is MNHNS and CDR2 is SASEGT. V gave up 2 bases and J gave up 5 bases, with 15 bases separating them. The CDR3 DNA reads TGTGCCAGCAGTGAAAAGCGACGGCGAGGGACTGAAGCTTTCTTT. This sequence encodes CASSEKRRRGTEAFF.

V and J are TRBV6-5 and TRBJ2-1; 11 bases map to TRBD2. CDR1 is MNHEY and CDR2 is SVGAGI in the germline V gene. The V segment lost 8 bases and the J segment 7 bases; nucleotides outside the gene matches: 4. This CDR3 comprises 13 residues. The CDR3 reads CASRLAGGNEQFF. In DNA form, the CDR3 reads TGTGCCAGCCGGCTAGCGGGGGGAAATGAGCAGTTCTTC.

The chain links TRBV4-1 to TRBJ2-7, with a tentative D call TRBD2 (5 bases). The CDR3 runs 15 residues. CDR1 and CDR2 (germline): MGHRA, YSYEKL. Trimming shortened V by 1 base and J by 6 bases, and 16 bases separated the two germline ends. The CDR3 here is CASSQGNSGLGEQYF. CDR3 nucleotide sequence: TGCGCCAGCAGCCAAGGGAACAGCGGCCTAGGCGAGCAGTACTTC.

The chain carries TRBV7-6 and TRBJ2-7; maybe TRBD2 (6 bases). Per germline, CDR1 SGHVS and CDR2 FNYEAQ. V was trimmed by 5 bases and J by 6 bases, leaving 20 bases between them. The CDR3 has 15 amino acids. The CDR3 sequence is CASSPRETVTIEQYF. The CDR3 nucleotides read TGTGCCAGCAGCCCTCGGGAGACGGTAACTATCGAGCAGTACTTC.